Presented here are 20 T cell receptor beta chains from one specimen sequenced in a study of brain T cells in children with intractable seizures. Profiling relied on immunoSEQ multiplex PCR, and the TCRdb table lists in-frame clones only, not all of them. The repertoire includes 340,000 or so clones, more than 85% of them detected once, and approximately 5% sits in the top ten. Time point specified: blood from clinic visit 5 months post-surgery; TSC patient then seizure free. Sequencing used peripheral blood, obtained 4 to 5 months after surgery. The receptors were gathered from a boy younger than two with tuberous sclerosis and intractable seizures.

This chain joins TRBV6-5 and TRBJ2-7; unclear D gene. Germline CDR1 reads MNHEY; CDR2 reads SVGAGI. Trimming stripped 10 bases from V and 0 bases from J, with 13 bases between. This CDR3 has 13 residues. The CDR3 DNA is TGTGCCACAATAGCATTCCTCTCCTACGAGCAGTACTTC. Translation gives CATIAFLSYEQYF.

This chain connects TRBV5-8 to TRBJ2-1; the D gene is possibly TRBD2 (6 bases). The CDR3 spans 16 residues. Germline V gene sequence: CDR1 SGHTS, CDR2 YDEGEE. Trimming pared 0 bases from V and 4 bases from J, leaving 14 bases between. CDR3 protein: CASSLAGGARYNEQFF. The CDR3 nucleotides are TGTGCCAGCAGCTTGGCCGGAGGGGCACGATACAATGAGCAGTTCTTC. The full variable domain, its missing parts supplied by reference TRBV5-8 and TRBJ2-1, is EAGVTQSPTHLIKTRGQQATLRCSPISGHTSVYWYQQALGLGLQFLLWYDEGEERNRGNFPPRFSGRQFPNYSSELNVNALELEDSALYLCASSLAGGARYNEQFFGPGTRLTVL.

The gene calls are TRBV13 and TRBJ2-7, with 7 nucleotides matching TRBD1. Losses at the gene ends were 0 bases for V and 0 bases for J; bases not matched to a gene: 2. Germline V gene sequence: CDR1 PRHDT, CDR2 FYEKMQ (reference sequence). This CDR3 has 15 amino acids. CDR3 sequence (DNA): TGTGCCAGCAGCTTAGGTGACAGGGTCTCCTACGAGCAGTACTTC. It is translated as CASSLGDRVSYEQYF.

This clone appeared a single time. V usage is TRBV21-1 and J usage is TRBJ2-1. TRBV21-1 constitutes a pseudogene. The CDR3 is 9 residues long. The DNA of the CDR3 is TGTGCCAGCAGCCCCTCCTTGATCTTC. This sequence encodes CASSPSLIF.

The table lists this clone with a few counts. This chain uses TRBV13 with TRBJ2-7; D call uncertain. The CDR3 is made up of 13 amino acids. V dropped 5 bases and J dropped 5 bases, with 13 bases sitting between them. Germline values: CDR1 PRHDT, CDR2 FYEKMQ (reference sequence). The CDR3 loop is CASSPRTMDEQYF. As DNA, the CDR3 is TGTGCCAGCAGCCCGCGGACCATGGACGAGCAGTACTTC. Full variable domain (outside the CDR3, taken from reference TRBV13 and TRBJ2-7): AAGVIQSPRHLIKEKRETATLKCYPIPRHDTVYWYQQGPGQDPQFLISFYEKMQSDKGSIPDRFSAQQFSDYHSELNMSSLELGDSALYFCASSPRTMDEQYFGPGTRLTVT.

This clone is a singleton in its sample. The V and J genes are TRBV28 and TRBJ1-1; 12 bases agree with TRBD1. Trimming cost V 4 bases and J 11 bases; bases outside gene matches: 14. This CDR3 comprises 16 residues. In germline, CDR1 is MDHEN, CDR2 SYDVKM. The CDR3 here is CASSSWGQGARHWAFF. The CDR3 nucleotides read TGTGCCAGCAGTTCGTGGGGACAGGGGGCGCGTCATTGGGCTTTCTTT. The complete variable domain, with remaining parts taken from reference TRBV28 and TRBJ1-1, reads DVKVTQSSRYLVKRTGEKVFLECVQDMDHENMFWYRQDPGLGLRLIYFSYDVKMKEKGDIPEGYSVSREKKERFSLILESASTNQTSMYLCASSSWGQGARHWAFFGQGTRLTVV.

The chain uses TRBV10-3 and TRBJ2-3, with 11 bases fitting TRBD2. Germline V gene lookup returns CDR1 ENHRY and CDR2 SYGVKD. V lost 2 bases, J lost 0 bases, and 13 bases stayed unmatched. This CDR3 region has 20 residues. Written as DNA, the CDR3 is TGTGCCATCAGTGAGCGAATTTCCGGGACTAGCGGTACTAGCACAGATACGCAGTATTTT. Translation gives CAISERISGTSGTSTDTQYF.

This chain connects TRBV11-2 to TRBJ1-1, with 7 bases that match TRBD1. CDR1 is SGHAT and CDR2 is FQNNGV in the germline V gene. V lost 5 bases and J lost 5; bases outside the gene matches: 11. The CDR3 extends over 15 amino acids. The CDR3 nucleotides read TGTGCCAGCAGCCGTAGACAGGGCCCGGGTACTGAAGCTTTCTTT. This translates into CASSRRQGPGTEAFF.

As DNA, the CDR3 is TGTGCCAGCAGCCCACGGACGGGCTATGGCTACACCTTC. It codes for CASSPRTGYGYTF. The chain employs TRBV11-1 and TRBJ1-2; no clear D gene. Germline-derived CDR1 and CDR2 are SGHAT and FQDESV (reference sequence). V was pared by 5 bases and J by 4 bases, with 11 bases between. The CDR3 covers 13 residues.

The V call is TRBV9, the J call TRBJ2-7; D is ambiguous. Between the trimmed V and J ends, which lost 0 bases and 2 bases, there was a span of 9 bases. The CDR3 has 14 amino acids. From germline, CDR1 is SGDLS and CDR2 YYNGEE. In DNA, the CDR3 is TGTGCCAGCAGCGTAGGACAAAAACCCTACGAGCAGTACTTC. It yields the protein CASSVGQKPYEQYF. The variable domain in full, completed from reference TRBV9 and TRBJ2-7, reads DSGVTQTPKHLITATGQRVTLRCSPRSGDLSVYWYQQSLDQGLQFLIQYYNGEERAKGNILERFSAQQFPDLHSELNLSSLELGDSALYFCASSVGQKPYEQYFGPGTRLTVT.

The chain recombines TRBV5-5 with TRBJ2-5; tentatively, D is TRBD1 (6 bases). The germline gives CDR1 SGHKS, CDR2 YYEKEE (reference sequence). Trimming removed 4 bases from V and 3 bases from J, with 13 bases in between. The CDR3 sequence is 14 residues long. The DNA for the CDR3 is TGTGCCAGCAGCCCTCGGACAGCGGAAGAGACCCAGTACTTC. Its translation is CASSPRTAEETQYF.

This clone was counted between two and nine times. The CDR3 nucleotides are TGTGCCTGGAGTCGACTAAAATCGGACAGCCCGGATCAGCCCCAGCATTTT. This sequence encodes CAWSRLKSDSPDQPQHF. This chain connects TRBV30 to TRBJ1-5; D is possibly TRBD1 (6 bases). The length of the CDR3 is 17 residues. CDR1 and CDR2 (germline): GTSNPN, SVGIG (reference sequence). Between the trimmed V and J ends, which lost 2 bases and 5 bases, there was a span of 22 bases.

The V and J genes are TRBV2 and TRBJ2-7, with D uncertain. V was cut by 2 bases and J by 3 bases, with 11 bases left in between. CDR3 length: 14 amino acids. Germline CDR1 is SNHLY and CDR2 is FYNNEI. The CDR3 loop reads CASSEIRQHYEQYF. CDR3 bases: TGTGCCAGCAGTGAAATTAGGCAGCACTACGAGCAGTACTTC.

The V gene is TRBV6-5, the J gene TRBJ2-5, with 9 bases that match TRBD1. V lost 8 bases, J lost 6 bases, and 10 bases stayed unmatched. This CDR3 has 14 amino acids. Per the germline V gene, CDR1 is MNHEY and CDR2 is SVGAGI. CDR3 DNA sequence: TGTGCCAGCCAACCCGGGGACAGGGAAAAGACCCAGTACTTC. Its protein is CASQPGDREKTQYF.

This chain joins TRBV2 and TRBJ1-2; D remains ambiguous. CDR3 length: 13 residues. V was cut by 2 bases and J by 2 bases, with 6 bases left in between. Germline lookup yields CDR1 SNHLY and CDR2 FYNNEI. The CDR3 DNA reads TGTGCCAGCAGTGAATCACGGAACTATGGCTACACCTTC. It codes for CASSESRNYGYTF. Based on the CDR3 plus reference TRBV2 and TRBJ1-2, the full variable domain is EPEVTQTPSHQVTQMGQEVILRCVPISNHLYFYWYRQILGQKVEFLVSFYNNEISEKSEIFDDQFSVERPDGSNFTLKIRSTKLEDSAMYFCASSESRNYGYTFGSGTRLTVV.

V usage is TRBV7-2 and J usage is TRBJ1-5, with D perhaps matching TRBD1 (6 bases). Trimming took 5 bases from V and 2 from J, leaving 16 bases between them. The CDR3 contains 16 residues. Germline CDR1 SGHTA, CDR2 FQGNSA. CDR3: CASSLSDRRGNQPQHF. The CDR3 DNA reads as TGTGCCAGCAGCCTATCCGACAGGAGGGGCAATCAGCCCCAGCATTTT.

The sample holds one count of this clone. The J gene is TRBJ2-3, the V gene TRBV19; tentative D call: TRBD1 (5 bases). This CDR3 contains 13 residues. Trimming took off 3 bases at V and 4 bases at J, with 8 bases between the two ends. Per germline, CDR1 LNHDA and CDR2 SQIVND (reference sequence). CDR3: CASSIQGADTQYF. The CDR3, as DNA: TGTGCCAGTAGTATCCAGGGCGCAGATACGCAGTATTTT. The full variable domain, rest sourced from reference TRBV19 and TRBJ2-3, is DGGITQSPKYLFRKEGQNVTLSCEQNLNHDAMYWYRQDPGQGLRLIYYSQIVNDFQKGDIAEGYSVSREKKESFPLTVTSAQKNPTAFYLCASSIQGADTQYFGPGTRLTVL.

The rearrangement joins TRBV11-3 to TRBJ1-1, with unresolved D. The CDR3 runs 13 residues. Trimming pared 3 bases from V and 1 base from J, leaving 6 bases between. From germline, CDR1 is SGHNT and CDR2 YENEEA. The CDR3 DNA is TGTGCCAGCAGCTTTGGGCCGAACACTGAAGCTTTCTTT. It specifies CASSFGPNTEAFF. The entire variable domain, with the rest obtained from reference TRBV11-3 and TRBJ1-1, is as follows: EAGVVQSPRYKIIEKKQPVAFWCNPISGHNTLYWYLQNLGQGPELLIRYENEEAVDDSQLPKDRFSAERLKGVDSTLKIQPAELGDSAVYLCASSFGPNTEAFFGQGTRLTVV.

The V gene is TRBV10-3, the J gene TRBJ2-7, with 8 nucleotides matching TRBD2. Trimming at V came to 1 base and at J to 6 bases, leaving 8 bases not matched to a gene. Germline loops: CDR1 ENHRY, CDR2 SYGVKD. This CDR3 contains 15 residues. In nucleotides, the CDR3 is TGTGCCATCAGTGAGTGGAGGAGCGGGAGAGTCGAGCAGTACTTC. Translating it yields CAISEWRSGRVEQYF.

DNA of the CDR3: TGTGCCAGCAGCTTCGACGGAAACTATGGCTACACCTTC. Translating gives CASSFDGNYGYTF. The rearrangement uses TRBV6-5 and TRBJ1-2, with D uncertain. CDR1 is MNHEY, CDR2 SVGAGI, per germline. The CDR3 runs 13 residues. V lost 6 bases and J lost 2, with 10 bases in between.